This is a list of T cell receptor beta chains from one sample in a study of OX40 agonist ivuxolimab in advanced cancers. Some clones are missing from TCRdb's copy, which holds only in-frame ones; the method was immunoSEQ multiplex PCR. The table shows some 63,000 clones, with roughly 84% occurring only once. The specimen was CD4+ or CD8+ T cells sorted from blood, collected in a trial of the OX40 agonist ivuxolimab. The receptors shown here come from an adult with an advanced solid tumor such as melanoma, head and neck, liver or kidney cancer. CDR3s include the opening cysteine and the closing phenylalanine or tryptophan. Fields, in order: J gene, V gene, clone size, D gene, CDR3 length, CDR3 protein, CDR3 DNA. The D gene is left open where the match is weak. Where a row states a size, it is once, few, many or the class of an expanded clone; other rows omit it.

j_gene: TRBJ2-1
v_gene: TRBV29-1
abundance: .
d_gene: TRBD2
len: 15
CDR3aa: CSVEVGTSGGNEQFF
CDR3nt: TGCAGCGTTGAAGTGGGGACTAGCGGGGGGAATGAGCAGTTCTTC

j_gene: TRBJ1-3
v_gene: TRBV11-2
abundance: .
d_gene: .
len: 15
CDR3aa: CASNHIRGDGNTIYF
CDR3nt: TGTGCCAGCAACCACATACGGGGGGACGGAAACACCATATATTTT

j_gene: TRBJ2-7
v_gene: TRBV18
abundance: large
d_gene: .
len: 14
CDR3aa: CASSGGVGSYEQYF
CDR3nt: TGTGCCAGCTCGGGCGGAGTGGGCTCCTACGAGCAGTACTTC

j_gene: TRBJ2-7
v_gene: TRBV2
abundance: .
d_gene: .
len: 13
CDR3aa: CASSETVGGEQYF
CDR3nt: TGTGCCAGCAGTGAGACAGTCGGTGGAGAGCAGTACTTC

j_gene: TRBJ2-1
v_gene: TRBV4-3
abundance: .
d_gene: TRBD2
len: 17
CDR3aa: CASSQYVGGTSHNEQFF
CDR3nt: TGCGCCAGCAGCCAATACGTCGGGGGGACCTCCCACAATGAGCAGTTCTTC

j_gene: TRBJ2-1
v_gene: TRBV11-2
abundance: .
d_gene: .
len: 16
CDR3aa: CASSLVVAATYNEQFF
CDR3nt: TGTGCCAGCAGCTTAGTCGTAGCGGCGACTTACAATGAGCAGTTCTTC

j_gene: TRBJ2-1
v_gene: TRBV28
abundance: .
d_gene: .
len: 13
CDR3aa: CASVAASYNEQFF
CDR3nt: TGTGCCAGCGTAGCGGCCTCCTACAATGAGCAGTTCTTC

j_gene: TRBJ1-1
v_gene: TRBV14
abundance: once
d_gene: .
len: 13
CDR3aa: CASSQGYNTEAFF
CDR3nt: TGTGCCAGCAGCCAGGGATATAACACTGAAGCTTTCTTT

j_gene: TRBJ1-1
v_gene: TRBV6-5
abundance: .
d_gene: .
len: 15
CDR3aa: CASSYHPRVNTEAFF
CDR3nt: TGTGCCAGCAGTTATCATCCTCGGGTGAACACTGAAGCTTTCTTT

j_gene: TRBJ2-1
v_gene: TRBV25-1
abundance: .
d_gene: TRBD1
len: 13
CDR3aa: CASSRQGVSEQFF
CDR3nt: TGTGCCAGCAGTCGACAGGGGGTCAGTGAGCAGTTCTTC

j_gene: TRBJ1-1
v_gene: TRBV5-1
abundance: once
d_gene: .
len: 16
CDR3aa: CASSSIPTRPVSEAFF
CDR3nt: TGCGCCAGCAGCTCAATCCCTACCCGGCCGGTCTCTGAAGCTTTCTTT

j_gene: TRBJ1-3
v_gene: TRBV28
abundance: .
d_gene: .
len: 16
CDR3aa: CASSPPTWDSGNTIYF
CDR3nt: TGTGCCAGCAGTCCGCCTACATGGGACTCTGGAAACACCATATATTTT

j_gene: TRBJ1-6
v_gene: TRBV6-1
abundance: .
d_gene: .
len: 15
CDR3aa: CASSEVQGYNSPLHF
CDR3nt: TGTGCCAGCAGTGAAGTCCAGGGGTATAATTCACCCCTCCACTTT

j_gene: TRBJ1-5
v_gene: TRBV5-5
abundance: .
d_gene: TRBD1
len: 15
CDR3aa: CASSEGTGWSIPQHF
CDR3nt: TGTGCCAGCAGCGAGGGGACAGGGTGGTCAATCCCCCAGCATTTT

j_gene: TRBJ2-5
v_gene: TRBV2
abundance: .
d_gene: TRBD2
len: 14
CDR3aa: CASSEGGGPGTQYF
CDR3nt: TGTGCCAGCAGTGAAGGCGGGGGGCCAGGGACCCAGTACTTC

j_gene: TRBJ2-2
v_gene: TRBV10-3
abundance: .
d_gene: .
len: 13
CDR3aa: CAIRAGDTGELFF
CDR3nt: TGTGCCATCAGGGCAGGGGACACCGGGGAGCTGTTTTTT

j_gene: TRBJ1-4
v_gene: TRBV7-8
abundance: .
d_gene: .
len: 14
CDR3aa: CASSLNRDLEKLFF
CDR3nt: TGTGCCAGCAGCTTGAACCGGGACCTAGAAAAACTGTTTTTT

j_gene: TRBJ1-6
v_gene: TRBV5-6
abundance: .
d_gene: .
len: 14
CDR3aa: CASSLNRARSPLHF
CDR3nt: TGTGCCAGCAGCTTAAACAGGGCCCGGTCACCCCTCCACTTT

j_gene: TRBJ1-1
v_gene: TRBV10-3
abundance: .
d_gene: .
len: 13
CDR3aa: CAIAGNFRGEAFF
CDR3nt: TGTGCCATCGCCGGGAATTTCCGTGGTGAAGCTTTCTTT

j_gene: TRBJ2-5
v_gene: TRBV10-3
abundance: .
d_gene: TRBD2
len: 13
CDR3aa: CAVSGEYQETQYF
CDR3nt: TGTGCCGTCAGCGGGGAGTACCAAGAGACCCAGTACTTC

j_gene: TRBJ2-3
v_gene: TRBV5-4
abundance: .
d_gene: .
len: 17
CDR3aa: CASSPPQGAASTDTQYF
CDR3nt: TGTGCCAGCAGCCCCCCGCAAGGAGCAGCGAGCACAGATACGCAGTATTTT